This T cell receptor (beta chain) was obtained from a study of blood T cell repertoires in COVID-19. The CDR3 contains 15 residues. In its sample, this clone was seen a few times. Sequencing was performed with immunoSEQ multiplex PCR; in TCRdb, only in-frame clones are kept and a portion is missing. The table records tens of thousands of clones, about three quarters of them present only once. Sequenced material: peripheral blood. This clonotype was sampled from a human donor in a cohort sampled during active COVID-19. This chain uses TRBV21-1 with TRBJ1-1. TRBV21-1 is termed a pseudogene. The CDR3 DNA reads TGTGCCAGCAGCACGGGACTGCGAACAAACCCTGAAGCTTTCTTT. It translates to CASSTGLRTNPEAFF.